The T cell receptor beta chain under discussion was sequenced for a study of T cell responses to AZD1222 COVID-19 vaccine. Profiling relied on immunoSEQ multiplex PCR, and the TCRdb table lists in-frame clones only, not all of them. The sample has fewer than 140,000 clones, 85% to 90% seen once. Broader study findings: White British donors predominated, females outnumbered males, and clonal diversity was possibly underestimated. Baseline seropositivity characterized only a handful of AZD1222 recipients.

This clone was observed a handful of times. Its antigen is undetermined. The sample consisted of peripheral blood, taken on day 0 of AZD1222 vaccination. The receptor was derived from an adult in good health.

CDR3 sequence: CSASSLTSGSTDTQYF. CDR3 nucleotide sequence: TGCAGTGCTAGTAGTTTGACTAGCGGTTCCACAGATACGCAGTATTTT. The chain links TRBV20-1 to TRBJ2-3, with TRBD2 matching 9 bases. The CDR3 runs to 16 residues. J lost 2 bases, V lost 3 bases, and 9 bases had no gene match. Germline CDR1 reads DFQATT; CDR2 reads SNEGSKA (reference sequence).